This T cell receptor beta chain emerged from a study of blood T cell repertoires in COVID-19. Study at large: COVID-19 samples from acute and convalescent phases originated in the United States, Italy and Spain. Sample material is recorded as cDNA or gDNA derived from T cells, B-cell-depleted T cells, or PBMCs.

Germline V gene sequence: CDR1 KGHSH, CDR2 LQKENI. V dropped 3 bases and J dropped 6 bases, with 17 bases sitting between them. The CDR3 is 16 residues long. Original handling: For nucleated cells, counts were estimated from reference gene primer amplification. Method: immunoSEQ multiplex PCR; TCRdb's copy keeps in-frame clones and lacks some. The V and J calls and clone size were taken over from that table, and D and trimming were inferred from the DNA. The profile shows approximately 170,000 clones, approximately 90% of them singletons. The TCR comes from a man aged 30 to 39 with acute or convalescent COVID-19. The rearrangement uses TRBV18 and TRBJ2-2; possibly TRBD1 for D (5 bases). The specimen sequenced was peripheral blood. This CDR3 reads CASSPLLVQGPGELFF. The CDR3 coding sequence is TGTGCCAGCTCACCCCTTTTGGTGCAGGGCCCCGGGGAGCTGTTTTTT.